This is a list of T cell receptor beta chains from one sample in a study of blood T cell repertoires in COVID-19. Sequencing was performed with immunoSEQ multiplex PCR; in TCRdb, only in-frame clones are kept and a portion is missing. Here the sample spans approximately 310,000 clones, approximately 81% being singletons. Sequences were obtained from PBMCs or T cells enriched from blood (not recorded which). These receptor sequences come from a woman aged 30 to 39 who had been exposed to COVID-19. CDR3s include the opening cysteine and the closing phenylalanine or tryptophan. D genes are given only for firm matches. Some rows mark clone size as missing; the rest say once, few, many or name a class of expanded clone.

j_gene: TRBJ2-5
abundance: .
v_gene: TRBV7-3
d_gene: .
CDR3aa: CASSFGAQETQYF
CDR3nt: TGTGCCAGCAGCTTTGGGGCCCAAGAGACCCAGTACTTC

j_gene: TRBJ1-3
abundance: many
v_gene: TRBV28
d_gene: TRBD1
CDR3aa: CASSRDRGPGNTIYF
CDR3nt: TGTGCCAGCAGCCGAGACAGGGGGCCTGGAAACACCATATATTTT

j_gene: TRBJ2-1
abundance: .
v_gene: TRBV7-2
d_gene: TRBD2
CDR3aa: CASSRTSGGNEQFF
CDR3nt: TGTGCCAGCAGTAGGACTAGCGGGGGCAATGAGCAGTTCTTC

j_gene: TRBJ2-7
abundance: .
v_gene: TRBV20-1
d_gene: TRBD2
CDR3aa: CSASISGSLNEQYF
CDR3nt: TGCAGTGCTAGTATTAGCGGGAGTTTGAACGAGCAGTACTTC

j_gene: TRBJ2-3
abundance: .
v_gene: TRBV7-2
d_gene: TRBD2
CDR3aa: CASMSGGADSTDTQYF
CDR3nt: TGTGCCAGCATGAGCGGGGGGGCAGATAGCACAGATACGCAGTATTTT

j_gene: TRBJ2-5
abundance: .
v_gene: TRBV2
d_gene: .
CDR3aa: CASGLSAGEETQYF
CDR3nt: TGTGCCAGCGGACTGAGCGCCGGGGAGGAGACCCAGTACTTC

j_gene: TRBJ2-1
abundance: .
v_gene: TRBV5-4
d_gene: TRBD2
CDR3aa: CASSLTSGTYNEQFF
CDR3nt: TGTGCCAGCAGCCTGACTAGCGGGACCTACAATGAGCAGTTCTTC

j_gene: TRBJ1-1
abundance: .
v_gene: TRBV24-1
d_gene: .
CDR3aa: CATSDFGQREAFF
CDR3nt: TGTGCCACCAGTGATTTCGGACAGAGGGAAGCTTTCTTT

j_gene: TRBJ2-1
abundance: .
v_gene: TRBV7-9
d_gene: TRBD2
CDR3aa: CASRGAGGANNEQFF
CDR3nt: TGTGCCAGCCGCGGGGCGGGAGGAGCAAACAATGAGCAGTTCTTC

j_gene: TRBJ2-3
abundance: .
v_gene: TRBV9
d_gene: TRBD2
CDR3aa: CASSVAGRGGITDTQYF
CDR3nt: TGTGCCAGCAGCGTAGCAGGGCGGGGGGGAATCACAGATACGCAGTATTTT

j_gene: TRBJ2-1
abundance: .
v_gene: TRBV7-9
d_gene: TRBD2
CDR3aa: CASSSRTSIYNEQFF
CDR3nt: TGTGCCAGCAGCTCAAGGACTAGCATCTACAATGAGCAGTTCTTC

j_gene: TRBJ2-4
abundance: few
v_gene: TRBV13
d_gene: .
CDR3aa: CASSQILAKNIQYF
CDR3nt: TGTGCCAGCAGCCAGATCCTAGCCAAAAACATTCAGTACTTC

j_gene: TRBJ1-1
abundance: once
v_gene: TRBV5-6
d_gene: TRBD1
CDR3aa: CASSNHGQVAEAFF
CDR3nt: TGTGCCAGCAGCAATCACGGACAGGTGGCTGAAGCTTTCTTT

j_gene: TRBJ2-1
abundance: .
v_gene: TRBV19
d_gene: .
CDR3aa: CASSTGQRAYNEQFF
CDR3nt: TGTGCCAGTAGTACCGGCCAGCGGGCCTACAATGAGCAGTTCTTC

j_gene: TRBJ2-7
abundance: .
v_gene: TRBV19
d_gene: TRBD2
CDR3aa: CASSLRLLAGGPAYEQYF
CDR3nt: TGTGCCAGTAGTCTCAGGCTACTAGCGGGGGGACCTGCCTACGAGCAGTACTTC

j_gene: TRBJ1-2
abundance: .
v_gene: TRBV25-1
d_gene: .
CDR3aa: CASSESHPFGSGYTF
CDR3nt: TGTGCCAGCAGTGAATCACACCCGTTCGGGTCTGGCTACACCTTC

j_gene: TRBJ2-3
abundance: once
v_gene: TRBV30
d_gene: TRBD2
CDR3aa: CAWSKGLAGATDTQYF
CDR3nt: TGTGCCTGGAGTAAGGGACTAGCGGGCGCCACAGATACGCAGTATTTT

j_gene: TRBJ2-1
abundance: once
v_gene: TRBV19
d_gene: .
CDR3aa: CASSIFGGLSYNEQFF
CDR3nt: TGTGCCAGTAGTATCTTTGGGGGACTCTCCTACAATGAGCAGTTCTTC

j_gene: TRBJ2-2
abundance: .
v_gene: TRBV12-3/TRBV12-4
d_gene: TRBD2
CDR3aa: CATGGANTGELFF
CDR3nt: TGTGCCACCGGGGGGGCGAACACCGGGGAGCTGTTTTTT

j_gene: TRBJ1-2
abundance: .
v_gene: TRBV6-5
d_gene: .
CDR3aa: CASSYSAGVNWGYTF
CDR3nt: TGTGCCAGCAGTTACTCGGCAGGGGTGAATTGGGGCTACACCTTC

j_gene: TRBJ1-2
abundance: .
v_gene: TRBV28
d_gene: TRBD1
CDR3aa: CASSLEGRGRGYTF
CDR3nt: TGTGCCAGCAGTTTAGAGGGCAGGGGGCGGGGCTACACCTTC

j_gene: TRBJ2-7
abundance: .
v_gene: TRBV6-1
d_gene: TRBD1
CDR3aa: CASSDGTGPNEQYF
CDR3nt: TGTGCCAGCAGTGACGGGACAGGTCCCAACGAGCAGTACTTC

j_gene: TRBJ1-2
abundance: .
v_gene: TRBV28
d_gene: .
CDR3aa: CASSPVTANYGYTF
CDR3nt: TGTGCCAGCAGCCCAGTCACAGCTAACTATGGCTACACCTTC

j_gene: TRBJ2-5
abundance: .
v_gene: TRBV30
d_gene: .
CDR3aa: CAWSVAGGDWETQYF
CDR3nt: TGTGCCTGGAGTGTAGCTGGCGGAGACTGGGAGACCCAGTACTTC

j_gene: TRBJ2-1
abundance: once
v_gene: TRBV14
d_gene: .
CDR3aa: CASSQVRTAYNEQFF
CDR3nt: TGTGCCAGCAGCCAAGTACGAACTGCCTACAATGAGCAGTTCTTC

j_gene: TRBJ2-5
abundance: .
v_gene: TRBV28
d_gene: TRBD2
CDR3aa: CASSFSPSGVFMGNRETQYF
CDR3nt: TGTGCCAGCAGTTTCTCCCCTAGCGGGGTTTTTATGGGGAATCGGGAGACCCAGTACTTC

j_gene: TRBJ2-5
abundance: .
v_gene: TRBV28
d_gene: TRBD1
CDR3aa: CASTPGQGQETQYF
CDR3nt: TGTGCCAGTACCCCGGGACAGGGTCAAGAGACCCAGTACTTC

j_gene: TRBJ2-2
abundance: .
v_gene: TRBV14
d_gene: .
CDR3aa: CASSHRVGELFF
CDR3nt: TGTGCCAGCAGCCATCGGGTCGGGGAGCTGTTTTTT

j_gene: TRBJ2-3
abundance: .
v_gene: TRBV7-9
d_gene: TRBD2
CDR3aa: CASSLLAGGSYFTDTQYF
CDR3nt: TGTGCCAGCAGCCTCTTAGCGGGAGGGTCCTACTTCACAGATACGCAGTATTTT

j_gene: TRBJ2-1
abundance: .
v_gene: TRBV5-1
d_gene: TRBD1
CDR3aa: CASSLVGQGDPYNGNEQFF
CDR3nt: TGCGCCAGCAGCTTGGTGGGACAGGGTGATCCTTACAATGGGAATGAGCAGTTCTTC

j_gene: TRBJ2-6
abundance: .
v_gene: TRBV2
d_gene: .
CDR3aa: CASATMTVPGANVLTF
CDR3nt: TGTGCCAGCGCAACAATGACAGTTCCGGGGGCCAACGTCCTGACTTTC

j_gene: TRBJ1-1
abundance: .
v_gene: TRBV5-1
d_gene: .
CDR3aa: CASSLGHPNTEAFF
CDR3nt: TGCGCCAGCAGCTTGGGACACCCGAACACTGAAGCTTTCTTT

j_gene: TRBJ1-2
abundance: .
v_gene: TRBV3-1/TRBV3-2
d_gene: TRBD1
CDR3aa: CASSLRTGTLRLSNYGYTF
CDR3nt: TGTGCCAGCAGCCTACGGACAGGGACCCTCCGGCTCTCCAACTATGGCTACACCTTC

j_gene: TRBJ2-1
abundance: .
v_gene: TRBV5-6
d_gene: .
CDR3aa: CASSRQAAYSYNEQFF
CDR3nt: TGTGCCAGCAGCCGTCAAGCGGCCTACTCCTACAATGAGCAGTTCTTC

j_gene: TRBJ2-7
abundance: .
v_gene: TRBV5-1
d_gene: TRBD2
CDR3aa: CASSLGGTSGTDYEQYF
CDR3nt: TGCGCCAGCAGCTTGGGTGGGACTAGCGGGACCGACTACGAGCAGTACTTC

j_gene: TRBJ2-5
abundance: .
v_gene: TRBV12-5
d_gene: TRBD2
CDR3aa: CASGLALAGGHGETQYF
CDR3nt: TGTGCTAGTGGTTTGGCCTTAGCGGGAGGCCACGGCGAGACCCAGTACTTC

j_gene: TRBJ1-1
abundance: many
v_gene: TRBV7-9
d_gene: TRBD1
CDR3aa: CASSSPLTGWNTEAFF
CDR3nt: TGTGCCAGCAGCTCCCCCCTGACAGGGTGGAACACTGAAGCTTTCTTT

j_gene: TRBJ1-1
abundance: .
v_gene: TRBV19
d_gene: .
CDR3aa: CASSRSGAGDTEAFF
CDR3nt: TGTGCCAGTAGTAGGTCAGGGGCTGGCGACACTGAAGCTTTCTTT

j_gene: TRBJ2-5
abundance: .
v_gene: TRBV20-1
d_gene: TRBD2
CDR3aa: CSASGLAGGPGFVETQYF
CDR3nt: TGCAGTGCTAGTGGTTTAGCGGGGGGGCCTGGTTTTGTCGAGACCCAGTACTTC

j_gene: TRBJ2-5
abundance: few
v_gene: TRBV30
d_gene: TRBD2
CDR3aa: CAWTSGRGETQYF
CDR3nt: TGTGCCTGGACTAGCGGGAGAGGTGAGACCCAGTACTTC

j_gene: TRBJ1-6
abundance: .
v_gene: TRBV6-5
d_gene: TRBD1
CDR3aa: CASSTPRQGASPLHF
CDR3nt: TGTGCCAGCAGTACTCCACGACAGGGTGCTTCACCCCTCCACTTT

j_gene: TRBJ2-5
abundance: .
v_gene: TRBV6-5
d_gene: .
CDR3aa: CASSYGLGETQYF
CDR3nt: TGTGCCAGCAGTTACGGACTGGGGGAGACCCAGTACTTC

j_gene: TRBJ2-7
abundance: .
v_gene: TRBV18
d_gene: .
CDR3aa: CASSPPFAGTRDSSYEQYF
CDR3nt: TGTGCCAGCTCACCACCGTTTGCTGGGACGCGGGACAGCTCCTACGAGCAGTACTTC

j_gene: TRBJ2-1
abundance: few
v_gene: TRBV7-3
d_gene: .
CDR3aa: CASSLSGTYNEQFF
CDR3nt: TGTGCCAGCAGCTTAAGCGGGACCTACAATGAGCAGTTCTTC

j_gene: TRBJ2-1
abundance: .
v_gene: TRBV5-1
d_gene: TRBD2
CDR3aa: CASSSGTSLFNEQFF
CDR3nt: TGCGCCAGCAGCTCCGGGACTAGTCTTTTCAATGAGCAGTTCTTC

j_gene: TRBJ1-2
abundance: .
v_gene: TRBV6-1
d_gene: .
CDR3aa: CASSEQINYGYTF
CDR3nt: TGTGCCAGCAGTGAACAGATTAACTATGGCTACACCTTC

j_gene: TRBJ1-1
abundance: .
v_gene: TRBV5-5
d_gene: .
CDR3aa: CASSLLQNTEAFF
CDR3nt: TGTGCCAGCAGCTTGTTACAGAACACTGAAGCTTTCTTT

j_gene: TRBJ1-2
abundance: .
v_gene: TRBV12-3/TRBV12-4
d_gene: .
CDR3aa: CASSPTNYGYTF
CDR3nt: TGTGCCAGCAGTCCTACTAACTATGGCTACACCTTC

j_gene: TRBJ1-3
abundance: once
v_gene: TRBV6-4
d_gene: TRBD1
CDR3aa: CASSDLDRSGNTIYF
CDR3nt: TGTGCCAGCAGTGACCTGGACAGGAGCGGAAACACCATATATTTT

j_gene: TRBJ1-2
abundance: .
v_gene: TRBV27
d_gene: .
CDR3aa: CASSLQGRAVYGYTF
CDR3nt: TGTGCCAGCAGTTTACAGGGAAGGGCGGTCTATGGCTACACCTTC

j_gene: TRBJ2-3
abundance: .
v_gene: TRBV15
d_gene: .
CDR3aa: CATSVNTDTQYF
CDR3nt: TGTGCCACCAGCGTAAACACAGATACGCAGTATTTT

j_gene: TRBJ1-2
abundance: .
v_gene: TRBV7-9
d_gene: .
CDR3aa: CASSPQTGSSYTF
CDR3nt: TGTGCCAGCAGCCCTCAAACGGGAAGTTCTTACACCTTC

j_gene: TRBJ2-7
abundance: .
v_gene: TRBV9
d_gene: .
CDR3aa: CASSVLPSSSGGEQYF
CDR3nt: TGTGCCAGCAGCGTACTCCCCTCCTCTTCAGGTGGCGAGCAGTACTTC